This T cell receptor (beta chain) originates from a study of regulatory T cells in long-lasting Graves disease. The length of the CDR3 is 12 residues. Looked up from germline, CDR1 is MDHEN and CDR2 is SYDVKM. Trimming shortened V by 8 bases and J by 4 bases, and 12 bases separated the two germline ends. The time point denotes: persistent/refractory GD, antithyroid drugs over 5 years with positive TRAb. Isolated PBMC RNA provided the starting material for the TCR library. In its sample, this clonotype was seen many times. With iRepertoire HTBI primers and Arm-PCR of CDR3 regions, TCR beta libraries were built. Via MiXCR, TCRdb re-called the multiplex PCR reads, giving one row per CDR3 protein. The data contain about 660,000 distinct CDR3 sequences, around 30% of them singletons.

The sequence derives from a female donor with Graves disease. The chain links TRBV28 to TRBJ2-7; D is ambiguous. The sample was peripheral blood mononuclear cells (PBMCs), taken when the disease was refractory, from a patient treated with antithyroid drugs. The CDR3 spells CASGISLYEQYF. CDR3 DNA sequence: TGTGCCAGCGGAATTTCCCTTTACGAGCAGTACTTC. The full variable domain, in which reference TRBV28 and TRBJ2-7 provide the parts outside the CDR3, is DVKVTQSSRYLVKRTGEKVFLECVQDMDHENMFWYRQDPGLGLRLIYFSYDVKMKEKGDIPEGYSVSREKKERFSLILESASTNQTSMYLCASGISLYEQYFGPGTRLTVT.